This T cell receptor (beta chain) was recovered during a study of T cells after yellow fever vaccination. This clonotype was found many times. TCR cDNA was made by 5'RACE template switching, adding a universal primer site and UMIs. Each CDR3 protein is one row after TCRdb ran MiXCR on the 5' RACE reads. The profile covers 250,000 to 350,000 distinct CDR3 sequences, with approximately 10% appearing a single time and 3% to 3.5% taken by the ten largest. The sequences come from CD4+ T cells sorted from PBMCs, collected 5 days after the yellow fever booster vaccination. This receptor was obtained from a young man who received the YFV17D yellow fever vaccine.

For the CDR3, the DNA is TGCGCCAGCAGCTCCACTTTCTCGCTAGGCACAGATACGCAGTATTTT. This gives the protein CASSSTFSLGTDTQYF. This chain joins TRBV5-1 and TRBJ2-3; D ambiguous. This CDR3 comprises 16 residues. In germline, CDR1 is SGHRS, CDR2 YFSETQ. V gave up 3 bases and J gave up 1 base, with 15 bases separating them.